Listed below are T cell receptor beta chains from one sample, sequenced in a study of T cell responses to AZD1222 COVID-19 vaccine. Repertoires were generated with immunoSEQ multiplex PCR, while TCRdb's copy carries only in-frame clones and drops some. The data show 150,000 to 200,000 clones, with approximately 94% seen just once and about 9.2% held by the top ten. The sample here was peripheral blood, taken on day 0 of AZD1222 vaccination. These TCRs come from an adult in good health. The CDR3 runs from the conserved cysteine through the conserved F or W. A D gene is named only where the DNA matches it firmly. Size tells how often a clone was seen (once, few, many) or the class of an expanded clone, and some rows leave it out.

13,TRBD1,TRBJ1-2,-,TRBV30,TGTGCCTGGAGTGGGACAGGGCGCTATGGCTACACCTTC,CAWSGTGRYGYTF
13,-,TRBJ1-5,-,TRBV29-1,TGCAGCGTTGGGGGGGCGGCTAATCAGCCCCAGCATTTT,CSVGGAANQPQHF
15,TRBD1,TRBJ1-2,once,TRBV6-1,TGTGCCAGCAGTGACGCCGGACAGGGCGGACGTGGCTACACCTTC,CASSDAGQGGRGYTF
15,-,TRBJ2-5,-,TRBV7-6,TGTGCCAGCACTTCTAGAGGGACACGGGCTGAGACCCAGTACTTC,CASTSRGTRAETQYF
15,-,TRBJ2-7,-,TRBV27,TGTGCCAGCAGTCGAAGAAAGGGGTGGAGTTACGAGCAGTACTTC,CASSRRKGWSYEQYF
14,-,TRBJ2-2,-,TRBV5-1,TGCGCCAGCAGCCCGACCCGACAGTACGGGGAGCTGTTTTTT,CASSPTRQYGELFF
14,-,TRBJ1-3,-,TRBV5-1,TGCGCCAGCAGCCAGGACTGGACCGGAAACACCATATATTTT,CASSQDWTGNTIYF
17,TRBD1,TRBJ1-6,-,TRBV5-6,TGTGCCAGCAGCCCAAAAGACAGGGGATCCTATAATTCACCCCTCCACTTT,CASSPKDRGSYNSPLHF
15,-,TRBJ2-1,once,TRBV24-1,TGTGCCACCAGTGATTTGGGTACAGGGAACAATGAGCAGTTCTTC,CATSDLGTGNNEQFF
15,TRBD2,TRBJ2-1,-,TRBV5-6,TGTGCCAGCAGCTTGCCTAGCGGGAACCTCAATGAGCAGTTCTTC,CASSLPSGNLNEQFF
14,TRBD1,TRBJ2-7,-,TRBV2,TGTGCCACTTTACCGGGCAGGGGGCTTTACGAGCAGTACTTC,CATLPGRGLYEQYF
15,TRBD2,TRBJ2-7,-,TRBV9,TGTGCCAGCAGCGTAGATCCAGCGGGAACGTACGAGCAGTACTTC,CASSVDPAGTYEQYF
11,-,TRBJ2-7,-,TRBV10-1,TGCGCCAGCAGTGATGCTCGGGAGCAGTACTTC,CASSDAREQYF
18,TRBD2,TRBJ2-1,-,TRBV9,TGTGCCAGCAGCGTACGACTAGCGGGAGTAAGCTCCTACAATGAGCAGTTCTTC,CASSVRLAGVSSYNEQFF
14,TRBD1,TRBJ2-7,-,TRBV18,TGTGCCAGCTCACAGGGGGCGCAGACCTACGAGCAGTACTTC,CASSQGAQTYEQYF
13,-,TRBJ2-1,-,TRBV5-1,TGCGCCAGCAGCTTGTACACTTACAATGAGCAGTTCTTC,CASSLYTYNEQFF
19,TRBD2,TRBJ2-7,-,TRBV4-1,TGCGCCAGCAGCCAAGATGACCCTGAACTAGCGGGGCAATCCTACGAGCAGTACTTC,CASSQDDPELAGQSYEQYF
13,-,TRBJ1-2,-,TRBV25-1,TGTGCCAGCAGTGAGGGGGGGGCGCATGGCTACACCTTC,CASSEGGAHGYTF
20,TRBD2,TRBJ2-3,-,TRBV4-1,TGCGCCAGCAGCCAAGATTGGGCTAGCGGGAACCTTGGAAGCACAGATACGCAGTATTTT,CASSQDWASGNLGSTDTQYF
14,-,TRBJ1-1,-,TRBV28,TGTGCCAGCAGTTTAGTCGACGCGGCATCTGAAGCTTTCTTT,CASSLVDAASEAFF
14,TRBD1,TRBJ1-1,-,TRBV30,TGTGCCTGGAGTGTCGCACAGGGGTCCGCTGAAGCTTTCTTT,CAWSVAQGSAEAFF
15,TRBD1,TRBJ1-2,-,TRBV9,TGTGCCAGCAGCGTAGACAGGGGGCGGTTCGGTGGCTACACCTTC,CASSVDRGRFGGYTF
14,TRBD1,TRBJ1-2,-,TRBV5-1,TGCGCCAGCAGCTTGCCCGGGACAGACGATGGCTACACCTTC,CASSLPGTDDGYTF
14,-,TRBJ1-3,-,TRBV30,TGTGCCTGGAGCCCAACTACCTCTGGAAACACCATATATTTT,CAWSPTTSGNTIYF
15,-,TRBJ2-2,once,TRBV6-5,TGTGCCAGCAGTTACTCGATTCCTGCCACCGGGGAGCTGTTTTTT,CASSYSIPATGELFF
12,-,TRBJ1-2,-,TRBV7-9,TGTGCCAGCAGCTTAGCAGGGCTGGACTACACCTTC,CASSLAGLDYTF